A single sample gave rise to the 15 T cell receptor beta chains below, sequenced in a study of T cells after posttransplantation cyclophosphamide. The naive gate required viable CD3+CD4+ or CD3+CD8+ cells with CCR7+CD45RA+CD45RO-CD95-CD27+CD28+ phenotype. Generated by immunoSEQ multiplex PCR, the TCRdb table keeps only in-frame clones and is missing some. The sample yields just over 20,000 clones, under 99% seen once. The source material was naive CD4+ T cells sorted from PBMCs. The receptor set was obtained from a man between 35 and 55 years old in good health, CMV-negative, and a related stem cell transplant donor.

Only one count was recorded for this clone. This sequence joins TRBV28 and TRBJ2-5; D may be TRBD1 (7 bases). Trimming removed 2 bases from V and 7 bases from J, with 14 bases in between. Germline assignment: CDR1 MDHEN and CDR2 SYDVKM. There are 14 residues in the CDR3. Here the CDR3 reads CASSLTRGRGTQYF. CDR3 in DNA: TGTGCCAGCAGTTTAACAAGGGGGCGGGGGACCCAGTACTTC.

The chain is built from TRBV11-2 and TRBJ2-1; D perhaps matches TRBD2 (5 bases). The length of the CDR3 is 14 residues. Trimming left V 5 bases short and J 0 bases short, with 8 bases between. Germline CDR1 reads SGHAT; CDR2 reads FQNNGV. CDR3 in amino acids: CASSIDYSYNEQFF. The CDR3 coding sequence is TGTGCCAGCAGCATTGACTACTCCTACAATGAGCAGTTCTTC. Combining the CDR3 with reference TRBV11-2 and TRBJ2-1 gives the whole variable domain EAGVAQSPRYKIIEKRQSVAFWCNPISGHATLYWYQQILGQGPKLLIQFQNNGVVDDSQLPKDRFSAERLKGVDSTLKIQPAKLEDSAVYLCASSIDYSYNEQFFGPGTRLTVL.

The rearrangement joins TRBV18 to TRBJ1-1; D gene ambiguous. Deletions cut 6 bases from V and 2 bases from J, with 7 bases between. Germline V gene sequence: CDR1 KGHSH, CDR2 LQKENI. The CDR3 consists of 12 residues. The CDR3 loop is CASSPLNTEAFF. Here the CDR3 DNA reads TGTGCCAGCTCCCCCCTTAACACTGAAGCTTTCTTT.

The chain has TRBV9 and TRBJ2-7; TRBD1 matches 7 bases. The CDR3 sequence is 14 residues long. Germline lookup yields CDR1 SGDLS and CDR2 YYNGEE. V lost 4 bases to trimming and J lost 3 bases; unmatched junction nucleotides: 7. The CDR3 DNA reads TGTGCCAGCAGCACTAGGGACAGATACTACGAGCAGTACTTC. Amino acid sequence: CASSTRDRYYEQYF.

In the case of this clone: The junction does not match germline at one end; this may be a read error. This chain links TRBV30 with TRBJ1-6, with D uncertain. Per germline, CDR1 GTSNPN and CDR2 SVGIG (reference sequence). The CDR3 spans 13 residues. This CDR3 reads CAWSVIGNSPLHF. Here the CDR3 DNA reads TGTGCCTGGAGTGTTATCGGGAATTCCCCCCTCCACTTT.

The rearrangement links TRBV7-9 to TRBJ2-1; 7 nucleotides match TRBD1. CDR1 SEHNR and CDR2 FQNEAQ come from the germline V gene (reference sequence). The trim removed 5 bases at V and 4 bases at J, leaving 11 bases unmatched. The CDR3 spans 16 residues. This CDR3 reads CASSIYRDRFYNEQFF. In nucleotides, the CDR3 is TGTGCCAGCAGCATCTACCGGGACAGATTTTACAATGAGCAGTTCTTC.

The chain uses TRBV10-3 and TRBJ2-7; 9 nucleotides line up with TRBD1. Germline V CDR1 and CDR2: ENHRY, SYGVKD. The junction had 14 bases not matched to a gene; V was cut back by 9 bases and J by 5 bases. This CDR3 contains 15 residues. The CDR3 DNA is TGTGCCATTACCGGTATGGGACAGGGAGCCCACGAGCAGTACTTC. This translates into CAITGMGQGAHEQYF.

CDR3 DNA sequence: TGTGCTGGCAGCTCCAGGGGGCAAACAGATACGCAGTATTTT. Encoded protein: CAGSSRGQTDTQYF. V gene TRBV7-7 combines with J gene TRBJ2-3, with 8 bases fitting TRBD1. Germline V gene data show CDR1 as SSHAT and CDR2 as FNYEAQ (reference sequence). CDR3 length equals 14 residues. The whole variable domain, remainder taken from reference TRBV7-7 and TRBJ2-3, is GAGVSQSPRYKVTKRGQDVTLRCDPISSHATLYWYQQALGQGPEFLTYFNYEAQPDKSGLPSDRFSAERPEGSISTLTIQRTEQRDSAMYRCAGSSRGQTDTQYFGPGTRLTVL.

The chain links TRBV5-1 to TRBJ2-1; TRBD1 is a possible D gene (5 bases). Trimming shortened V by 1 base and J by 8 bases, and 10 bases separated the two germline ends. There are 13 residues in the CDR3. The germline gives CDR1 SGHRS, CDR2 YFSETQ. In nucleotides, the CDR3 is TGCGCCAGCAGCTTGAGTGACAGCGATGAGCAGTTCTTC. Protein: CASSLSDSDEQFF.

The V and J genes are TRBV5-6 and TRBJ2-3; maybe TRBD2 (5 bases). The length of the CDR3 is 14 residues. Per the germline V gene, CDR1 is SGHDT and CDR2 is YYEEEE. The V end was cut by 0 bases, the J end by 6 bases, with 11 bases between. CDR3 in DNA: TGTGCCAGCAGCTTGGTGGGAGTGACTGATACGCAGTATTTT. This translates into CASSLVGVTDTQYF.

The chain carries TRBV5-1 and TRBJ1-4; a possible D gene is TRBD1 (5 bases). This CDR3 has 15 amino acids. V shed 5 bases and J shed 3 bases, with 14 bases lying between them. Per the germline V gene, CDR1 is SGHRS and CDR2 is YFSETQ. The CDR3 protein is CASRGIQGSNEKLFF. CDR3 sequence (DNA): TGCGCCAGCAGGGGTATCCAGGGATCTAATGAAAAACTGTTTTTT.

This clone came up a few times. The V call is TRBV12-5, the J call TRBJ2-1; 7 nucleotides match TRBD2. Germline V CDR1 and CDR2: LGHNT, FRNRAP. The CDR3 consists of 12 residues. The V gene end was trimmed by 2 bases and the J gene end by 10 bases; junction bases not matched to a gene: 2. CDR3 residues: CASGLRGGEQFF. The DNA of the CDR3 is TGTGCTAGTGGTTTGCGGGGAGGGGAGCAGTTCTTC. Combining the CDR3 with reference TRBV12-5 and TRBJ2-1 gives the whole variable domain DARVTQTPRHKVTEMGQEVTMRCQPILGHNTVFWYRQTMMQGLELLAYFRNRAPLDDSGMPKDRFSAEMPDATLATLKIQPSEPRDSAVYFCASGLRGGEQFFGPGTRLTVL.

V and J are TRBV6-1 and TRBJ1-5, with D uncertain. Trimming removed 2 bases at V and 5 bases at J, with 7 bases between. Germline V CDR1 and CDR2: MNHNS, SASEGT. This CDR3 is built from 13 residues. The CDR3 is CASSESDYQPQHF. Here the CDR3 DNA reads TGTGCCAGCAGTGAATCAGATTATCAGCCCCAGCATTTT.

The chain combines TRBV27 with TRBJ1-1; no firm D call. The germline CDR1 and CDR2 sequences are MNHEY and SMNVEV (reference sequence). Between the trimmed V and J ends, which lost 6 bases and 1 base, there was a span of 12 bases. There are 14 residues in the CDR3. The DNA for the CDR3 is TGTGCCAGCAGCCCGAGGGCCTCGAACACTGAAGCTTTCTTT. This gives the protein CASSPRASNTEAFF.

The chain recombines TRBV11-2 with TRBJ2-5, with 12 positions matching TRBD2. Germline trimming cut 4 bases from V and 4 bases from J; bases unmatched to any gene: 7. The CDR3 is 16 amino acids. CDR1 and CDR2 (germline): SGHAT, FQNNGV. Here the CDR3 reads CASSSRTSGKTETQYF. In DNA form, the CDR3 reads TGTGCCAGCAGCTCACGGACTAGCGGGAAAACAGAGACCCAGTACTTC.